What follows is one T cell receptor beta chain and its context. The junction had 5 bases not matched to a gene; V was cut back by 3 bases and J by 6 bases. This CDR3 has 14 residues. Germline CDR1 LNHNV, CDR2 YYDKDF (reference sequence). This record belongs to a study of shared clonotypes between healthy human individuals. Study information: In total, the donors were two women and a few men aged 18 to 49.

Template amounts of approximately 310 ng DNA, tens of thousands of T cell genomes, were employed in unsorted PBMC replicate PCRs. Per the original methods: For the immunoSEQ data, sequences were junction-only without quality scores, so filtering differed. Libraries were prepared by immunoSEQ multiplex PCR; TCRdb keeps only in-frame clonotypes and omits some of them. From that table come the V and J calls and clone size; the DNA was used to work out D and trimming. The sample carries about 490,000 clones, approximately 79% recorded once. Sequencing was carried out using PBMCs. This sequence originates from a woman in her thirties or forties in good health. Some clones in this sample may be carry-over from other donors' samples. This chain links TRBV15 with TRBJ2-7; 10 bases map to TRBD1. The CDR3 sequence: CATSRDRGSAEQYF. The CDR3 coding sequence is TGTGCCACCAGCAGGGACAGGGGGTCCGCCGAGCAGTACTTC.